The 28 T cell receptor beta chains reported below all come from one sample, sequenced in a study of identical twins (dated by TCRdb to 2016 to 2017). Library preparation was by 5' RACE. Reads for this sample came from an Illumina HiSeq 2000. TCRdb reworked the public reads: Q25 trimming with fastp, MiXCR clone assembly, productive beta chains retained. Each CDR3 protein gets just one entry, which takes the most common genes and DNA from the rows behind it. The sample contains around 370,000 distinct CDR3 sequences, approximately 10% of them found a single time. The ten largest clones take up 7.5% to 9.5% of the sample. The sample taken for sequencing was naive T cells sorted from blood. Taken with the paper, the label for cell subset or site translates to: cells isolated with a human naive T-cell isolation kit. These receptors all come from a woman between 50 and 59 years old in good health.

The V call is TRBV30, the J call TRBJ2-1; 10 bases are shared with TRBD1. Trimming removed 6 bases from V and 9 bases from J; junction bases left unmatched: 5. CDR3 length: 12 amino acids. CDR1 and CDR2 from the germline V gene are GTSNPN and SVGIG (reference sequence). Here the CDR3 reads CACKGQGTEQFF. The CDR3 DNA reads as TGTGCCTGCAAGGGACAGGGGACTGAGCAGTTCTTC.

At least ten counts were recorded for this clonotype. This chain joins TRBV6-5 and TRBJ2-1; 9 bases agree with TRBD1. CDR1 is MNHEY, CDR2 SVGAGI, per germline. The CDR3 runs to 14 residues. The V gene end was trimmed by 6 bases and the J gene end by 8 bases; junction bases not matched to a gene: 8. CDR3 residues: CASSQRTGVDEQFF. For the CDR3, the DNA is TGTGCCAGCAGCCAACGGACAGGGGTCGATGAGCAGTTCTTC.

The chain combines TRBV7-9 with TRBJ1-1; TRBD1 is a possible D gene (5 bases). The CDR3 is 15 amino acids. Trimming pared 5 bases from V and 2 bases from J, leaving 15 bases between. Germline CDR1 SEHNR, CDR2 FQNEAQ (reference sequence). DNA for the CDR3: TGTGCCAGCAGCCGGGTTTGGACAAGAAACACTGAAGCTTTCTTT. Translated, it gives CASSRVWTRNTEAFF.

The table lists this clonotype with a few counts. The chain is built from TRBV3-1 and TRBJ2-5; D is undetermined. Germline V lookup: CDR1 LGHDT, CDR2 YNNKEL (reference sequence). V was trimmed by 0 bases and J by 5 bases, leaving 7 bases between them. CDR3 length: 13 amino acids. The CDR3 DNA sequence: TGTGCCAGCAGCCAAGATAGGTCCGAGACCCAGTACTTC. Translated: CASSQDRSETQYF.

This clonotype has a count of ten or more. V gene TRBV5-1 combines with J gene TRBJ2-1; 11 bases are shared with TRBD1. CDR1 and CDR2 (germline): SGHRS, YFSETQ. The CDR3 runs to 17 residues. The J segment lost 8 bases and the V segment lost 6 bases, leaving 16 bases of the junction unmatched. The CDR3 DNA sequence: TGCGCCAGCAAACCGAACCCCGGGACAGGGGGTCAATATGAGCAGTTCTTC. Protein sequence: CASKPNPGTGGQYEQFF.

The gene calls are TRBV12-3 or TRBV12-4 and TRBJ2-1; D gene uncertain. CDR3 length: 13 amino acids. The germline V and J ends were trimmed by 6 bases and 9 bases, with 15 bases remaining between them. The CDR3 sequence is CASSFSEWPEQFF. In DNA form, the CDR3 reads TGTGCCAGCAGCTTTAGTGAGTGGCCTGAGCAGTTCTTC.

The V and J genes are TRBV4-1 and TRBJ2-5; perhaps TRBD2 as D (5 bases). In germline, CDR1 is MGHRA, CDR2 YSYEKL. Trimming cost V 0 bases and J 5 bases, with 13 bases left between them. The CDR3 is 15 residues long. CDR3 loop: CASSQDLAGGETQYF. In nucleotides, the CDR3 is TGCGCCAGCAGCCAAGACCTAGCAGGCGGGGAGACCCAGTACTTC.

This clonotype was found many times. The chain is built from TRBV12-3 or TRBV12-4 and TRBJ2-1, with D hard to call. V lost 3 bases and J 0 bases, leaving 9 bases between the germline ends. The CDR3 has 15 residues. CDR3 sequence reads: CASSFGLGSYNEQFF. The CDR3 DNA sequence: TGTGCCAGCAGTTTCGGTCTGGGCTCCTACAATGAGCAGTTCTTC.

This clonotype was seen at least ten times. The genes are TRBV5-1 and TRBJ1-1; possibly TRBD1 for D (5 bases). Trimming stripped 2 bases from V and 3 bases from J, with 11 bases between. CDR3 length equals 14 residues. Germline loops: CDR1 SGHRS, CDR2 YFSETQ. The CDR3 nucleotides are TGCGCCAGCAGCTTTAGGGGCGGGGACACTGAAGCTTTCTTT. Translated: CASSFRGGDTEAFF.

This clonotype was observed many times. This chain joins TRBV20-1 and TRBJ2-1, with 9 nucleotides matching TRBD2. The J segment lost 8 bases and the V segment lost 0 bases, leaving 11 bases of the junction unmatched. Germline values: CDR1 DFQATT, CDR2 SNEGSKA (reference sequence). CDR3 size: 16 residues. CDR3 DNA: TGCAGTGCTAGAGATCTAGGGCTAGCGGGATATCATGAGCAGTTCTTC. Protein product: CSARDLGLAGYHEQFF.

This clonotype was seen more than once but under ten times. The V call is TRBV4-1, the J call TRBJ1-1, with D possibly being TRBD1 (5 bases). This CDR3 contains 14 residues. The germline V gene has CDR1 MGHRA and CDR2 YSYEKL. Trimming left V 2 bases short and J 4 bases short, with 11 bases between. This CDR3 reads CASSQRGDGTEAFF. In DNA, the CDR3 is TGCGCCAGCAGCCAAAGAGGGGACGGCACTGAAGCTTTCTTT.

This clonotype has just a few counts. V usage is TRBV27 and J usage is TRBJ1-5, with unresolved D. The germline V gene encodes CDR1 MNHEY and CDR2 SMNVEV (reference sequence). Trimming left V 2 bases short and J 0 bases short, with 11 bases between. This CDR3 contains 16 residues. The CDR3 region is CASSLERGASNQPQHF. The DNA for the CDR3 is TGTGCCAGCAGTTTAGAGAGAGGAGCTAGCAATCAGCCCCAGCATTTT.

CDR3: CASSELSYTF. In DNA, the CDR3 is TGTGCCAGCAGTGAATTGAGCTACACCTTC. The rearrangement uses TRBV25-1 and TRBJ1-2; D gene ambiguous. In germline, CDR1 is MGHDK, CDR2 SYGVNS. Trimming stripped 1 base from V and 9 bases from J, with 3 bases between. The CDR3 has 10 residues.

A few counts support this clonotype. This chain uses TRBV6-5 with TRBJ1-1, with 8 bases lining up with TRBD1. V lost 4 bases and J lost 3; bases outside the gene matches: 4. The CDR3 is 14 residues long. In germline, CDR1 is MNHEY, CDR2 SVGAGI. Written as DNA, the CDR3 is TGTGCCAGCAGTTCAGGGGGCGCCCACACTGAAGCTTTCTTT. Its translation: CASSSGGAHTEAFF.

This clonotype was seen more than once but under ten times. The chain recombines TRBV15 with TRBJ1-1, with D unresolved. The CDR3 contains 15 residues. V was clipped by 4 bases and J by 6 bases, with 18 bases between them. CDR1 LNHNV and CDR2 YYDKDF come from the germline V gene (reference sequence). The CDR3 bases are TGTGCCACCAGCAAACCCGCGATTCCCCGGGCTGAAGCTTTCTTT. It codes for CATSKPAIPRAEAFF.

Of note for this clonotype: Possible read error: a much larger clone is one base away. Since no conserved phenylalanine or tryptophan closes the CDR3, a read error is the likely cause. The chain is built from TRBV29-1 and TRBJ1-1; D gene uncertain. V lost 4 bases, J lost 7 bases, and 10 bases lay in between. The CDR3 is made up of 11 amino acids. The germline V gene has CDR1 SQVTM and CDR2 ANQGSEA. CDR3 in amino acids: CSVVAGIEAFS. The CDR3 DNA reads TGCAGCGTTGTGGCAGGCATTGAAGCTTTCTCT.

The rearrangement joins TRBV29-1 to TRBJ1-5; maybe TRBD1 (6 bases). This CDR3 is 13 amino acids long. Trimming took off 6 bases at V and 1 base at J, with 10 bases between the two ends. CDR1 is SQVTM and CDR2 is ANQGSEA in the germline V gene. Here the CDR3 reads CSVEGDSNQPQHF. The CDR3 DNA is TGCAGCGTCGAGGGGGACAGCAATCAGCCCCAGCATTTT. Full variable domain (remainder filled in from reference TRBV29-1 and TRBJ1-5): SAVISQKPSRDICQRGTSLTIQCQVDSQVTMMFWYRQQPGQSLTLIATANQGSEATYESGFVIDKFPISRPNLTFSTLTVSNMSPEDSSIYLCSVEGDSNQPQHFGDGTRLSIL.

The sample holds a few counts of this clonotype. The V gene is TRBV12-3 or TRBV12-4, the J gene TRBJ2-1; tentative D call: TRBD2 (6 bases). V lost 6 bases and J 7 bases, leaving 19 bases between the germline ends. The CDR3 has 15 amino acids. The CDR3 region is CASSAPARGLNEQFF. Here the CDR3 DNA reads TGTGCCAGCAGCGCTCCGGCCCGGGGGTTAAATGAGCAGTTCTTC.

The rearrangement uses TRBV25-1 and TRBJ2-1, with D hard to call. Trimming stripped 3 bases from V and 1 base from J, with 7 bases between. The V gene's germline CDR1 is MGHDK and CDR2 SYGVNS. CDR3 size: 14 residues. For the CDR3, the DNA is TGTGCCAGCAGTGAGTCCCTGTCCTACAATGAGCAGTTCTTC. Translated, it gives CASSESLSYNEQFF.

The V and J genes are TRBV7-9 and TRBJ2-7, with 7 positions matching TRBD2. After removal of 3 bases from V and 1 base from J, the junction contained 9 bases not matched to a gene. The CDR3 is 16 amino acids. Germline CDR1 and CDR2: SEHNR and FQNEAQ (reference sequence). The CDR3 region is CASSFVRDYQSYEQYV. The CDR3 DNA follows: TGTGCCAGCAGCTTCGTACGGGACTACCAGTCCTACGAGCAGTACGTC.

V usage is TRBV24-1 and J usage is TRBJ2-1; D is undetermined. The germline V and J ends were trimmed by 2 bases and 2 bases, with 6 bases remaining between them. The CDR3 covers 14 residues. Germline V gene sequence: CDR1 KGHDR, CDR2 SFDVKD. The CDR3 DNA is TGTGCCACCAGTGATTCCCGGACCTACAATGAGCAGTTCTTC. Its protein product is CATSDSRTYNEQFF.

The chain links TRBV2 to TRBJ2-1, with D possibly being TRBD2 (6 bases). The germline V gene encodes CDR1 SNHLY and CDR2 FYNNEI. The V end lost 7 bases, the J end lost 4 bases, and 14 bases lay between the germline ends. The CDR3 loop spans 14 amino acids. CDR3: CASIGGIGYNEQFF. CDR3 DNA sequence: TGTGCCAGCATAGGCGGGATTGGGTACAATGAGCAGTTCTTC.

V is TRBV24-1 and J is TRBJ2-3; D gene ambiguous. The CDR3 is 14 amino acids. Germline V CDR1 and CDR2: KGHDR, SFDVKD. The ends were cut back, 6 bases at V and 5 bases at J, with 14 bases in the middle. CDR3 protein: CATSRSRAGDTQYF. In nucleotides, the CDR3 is TGTGCCACCAGTAGGAGCAGAGCCGGAGATACGCAGTATTTT.

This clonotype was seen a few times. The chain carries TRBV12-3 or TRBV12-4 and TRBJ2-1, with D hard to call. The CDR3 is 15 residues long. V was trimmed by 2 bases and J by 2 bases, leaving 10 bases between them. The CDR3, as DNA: TGTGCCAGCAGTTTATTAGGACGGGCCTACAATGAGCAGTTCTTC. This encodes CASSLLGRAYNEQFF.

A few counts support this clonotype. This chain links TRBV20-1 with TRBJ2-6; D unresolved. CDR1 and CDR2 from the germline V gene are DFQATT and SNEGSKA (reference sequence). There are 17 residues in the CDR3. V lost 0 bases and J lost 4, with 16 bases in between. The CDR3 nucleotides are TGCAGTGCTAGAGATGGGAAGGCCCTGAAAGGGGCCAACGTCCTGACTTTC. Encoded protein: CSARDGKALKGANVLTF.

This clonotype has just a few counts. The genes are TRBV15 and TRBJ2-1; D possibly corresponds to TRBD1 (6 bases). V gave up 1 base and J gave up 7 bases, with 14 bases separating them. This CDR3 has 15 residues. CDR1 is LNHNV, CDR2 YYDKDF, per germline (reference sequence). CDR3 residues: CATSRGNQGWNEQFF. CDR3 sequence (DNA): TGTGCCACCAGCAGAGGGAACCAGGGGTGGAATGAGCAGTTCTTC.

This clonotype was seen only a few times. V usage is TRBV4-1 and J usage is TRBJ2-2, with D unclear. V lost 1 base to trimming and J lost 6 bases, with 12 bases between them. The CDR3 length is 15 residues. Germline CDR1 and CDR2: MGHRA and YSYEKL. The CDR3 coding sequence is TGCGCCAGCAGCCAAGTAGGATCGGCCGCCGGGGAGCTGTTTTTT. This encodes CASSQVGSAAGELFF.

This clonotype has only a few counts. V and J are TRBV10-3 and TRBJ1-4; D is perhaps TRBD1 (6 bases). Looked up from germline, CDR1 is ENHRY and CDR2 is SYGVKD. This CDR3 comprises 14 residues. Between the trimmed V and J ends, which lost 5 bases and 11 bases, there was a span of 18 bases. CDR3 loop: CAISREDRRTKLFF. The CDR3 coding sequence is TGTGCCATCAGTCGCGAAGACAGGCGAACGAAACTGTTTTTT.